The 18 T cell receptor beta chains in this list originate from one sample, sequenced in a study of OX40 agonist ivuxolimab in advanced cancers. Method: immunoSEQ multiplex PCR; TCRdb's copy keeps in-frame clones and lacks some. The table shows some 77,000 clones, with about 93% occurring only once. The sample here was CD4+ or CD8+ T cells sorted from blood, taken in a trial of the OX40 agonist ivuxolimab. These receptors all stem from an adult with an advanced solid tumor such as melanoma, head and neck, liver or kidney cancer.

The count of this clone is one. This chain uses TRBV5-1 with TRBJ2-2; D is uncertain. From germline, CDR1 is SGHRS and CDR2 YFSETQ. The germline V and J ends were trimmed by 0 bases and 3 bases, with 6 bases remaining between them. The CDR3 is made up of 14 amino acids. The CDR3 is CASSLDGYTGELFF. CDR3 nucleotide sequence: TGCGCCAGCAGCTTGGACGGATACACCGGGGAGCTGTTTTTT.

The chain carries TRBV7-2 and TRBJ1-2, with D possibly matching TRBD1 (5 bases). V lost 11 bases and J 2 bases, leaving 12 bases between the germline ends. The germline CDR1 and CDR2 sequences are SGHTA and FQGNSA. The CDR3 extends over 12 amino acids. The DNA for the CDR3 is TGTGCCCTTCGGGGGTTGAACTATGGCTACACCTTC. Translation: CALRGLNYGYTF. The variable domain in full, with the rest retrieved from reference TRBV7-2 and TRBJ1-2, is GAGVSQSPSNKVTEKGKDVELRCDPISGHTALYWYRQSLGQGLEFLIYFQGNSAPDKSGLPSDRFSAERTGGSVSTLTIQRTQQEDSAVYLCALRGLNYGYTFGSGTRLTVV.

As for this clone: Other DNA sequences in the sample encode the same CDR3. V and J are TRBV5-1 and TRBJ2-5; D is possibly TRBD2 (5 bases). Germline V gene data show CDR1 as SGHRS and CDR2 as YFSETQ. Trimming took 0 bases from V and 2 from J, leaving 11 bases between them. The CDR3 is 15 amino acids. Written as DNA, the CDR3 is TGCGCCAGCAGCTTGGGTCTAGCTGATCAAGAGACCCAGTACTTC. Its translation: CASSLGLADQETQYF.

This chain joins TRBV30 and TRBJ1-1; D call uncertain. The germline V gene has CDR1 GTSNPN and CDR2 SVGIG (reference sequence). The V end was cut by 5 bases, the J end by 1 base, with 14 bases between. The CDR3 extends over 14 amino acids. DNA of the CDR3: TGTGCCTGGGGGGAGTGGCCGGCGAACACTGAAGCTTTCTTT. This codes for CAWGEWPANTEAFF.

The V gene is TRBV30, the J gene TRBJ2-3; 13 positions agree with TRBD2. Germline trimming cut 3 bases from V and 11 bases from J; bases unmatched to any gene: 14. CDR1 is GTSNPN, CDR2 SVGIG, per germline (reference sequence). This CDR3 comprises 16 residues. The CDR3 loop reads CAWRPGLAGELGKQYF. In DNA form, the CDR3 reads TGTGCCTGGAGGCCTGGACTAGCGGGGGAATTAGGCAAGCAGTATTTT.

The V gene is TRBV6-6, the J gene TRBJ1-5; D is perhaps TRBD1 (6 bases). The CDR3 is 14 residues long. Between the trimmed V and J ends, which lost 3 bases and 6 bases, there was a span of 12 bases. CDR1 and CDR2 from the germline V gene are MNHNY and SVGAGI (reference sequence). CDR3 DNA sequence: TGTGCCAGCAGTTATGGAGGGGGGCGTCAGCCCCAGCATTTT. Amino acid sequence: CASSYGGGRQPQHF.

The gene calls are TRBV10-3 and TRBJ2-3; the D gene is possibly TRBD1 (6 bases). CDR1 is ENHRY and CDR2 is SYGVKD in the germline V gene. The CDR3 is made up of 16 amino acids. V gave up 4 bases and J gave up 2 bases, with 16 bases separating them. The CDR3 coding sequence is TGTGCCATCAGTGGGGACGGGGTGGGGGCCACAGATACGCAGTATTTT. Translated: CAISGDGVGATDTQYF.

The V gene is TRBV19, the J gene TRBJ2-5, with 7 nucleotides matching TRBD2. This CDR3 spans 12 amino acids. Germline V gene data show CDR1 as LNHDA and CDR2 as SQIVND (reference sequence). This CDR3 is CACGSAGETQYF. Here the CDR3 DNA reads TGTGCTTGTGGATCAGCGGGGGAGACCCAGTACTTC.

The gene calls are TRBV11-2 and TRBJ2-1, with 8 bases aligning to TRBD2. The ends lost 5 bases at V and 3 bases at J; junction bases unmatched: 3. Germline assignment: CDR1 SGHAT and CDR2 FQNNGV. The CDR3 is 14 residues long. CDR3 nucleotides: TGTGCCAGCAGCCCCGGGGGGGTCTACAATGAGCAGTTCTTC. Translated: CASSPGGVYNEQFF. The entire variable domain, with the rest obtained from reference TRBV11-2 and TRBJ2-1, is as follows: EAGVAQSPRYKIIEKRQSVAFWCNPISGHATLYWYQQILGQGPKLLIQFQNNGVVDDSQLPKDRFSAERLKGVDSTLKIQPAKLEDSAVYLCASSPGGVYNEQFFGPGTRLTVL.

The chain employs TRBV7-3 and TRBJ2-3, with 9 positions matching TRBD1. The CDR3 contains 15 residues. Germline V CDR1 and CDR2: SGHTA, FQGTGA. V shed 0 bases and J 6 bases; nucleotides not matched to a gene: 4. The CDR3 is CASSLTGQGRDTQYF. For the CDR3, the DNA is TGTGCCAGCAGCTTAACGGGACAGGGCAGGGATACGCAGTATTTT.

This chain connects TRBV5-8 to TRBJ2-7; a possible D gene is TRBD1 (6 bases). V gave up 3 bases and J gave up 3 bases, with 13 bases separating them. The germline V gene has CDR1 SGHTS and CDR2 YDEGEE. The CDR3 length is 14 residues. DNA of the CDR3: TGTGCCAGCAGCTGGAGTGGGGGCAACTACGAGCAGTACTTC. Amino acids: CASSWSGGNYEQYF.

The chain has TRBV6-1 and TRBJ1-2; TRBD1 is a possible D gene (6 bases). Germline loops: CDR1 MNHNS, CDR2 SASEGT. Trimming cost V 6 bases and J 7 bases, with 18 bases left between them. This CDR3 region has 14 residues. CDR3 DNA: TGTGCCAGCAGGAGGGACAACGAAGGTCGTGGCTACACCTTC. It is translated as CASRRDNEGRGYTF.

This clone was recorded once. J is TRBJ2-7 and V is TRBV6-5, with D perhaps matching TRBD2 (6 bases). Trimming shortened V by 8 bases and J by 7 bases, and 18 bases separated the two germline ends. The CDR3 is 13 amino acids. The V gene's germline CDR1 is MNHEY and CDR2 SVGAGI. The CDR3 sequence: CASGRGGVNEQYF. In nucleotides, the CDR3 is TGTGCCAGCGGTCGTGGAGGGGTTAATGAGCAGTACTTC.

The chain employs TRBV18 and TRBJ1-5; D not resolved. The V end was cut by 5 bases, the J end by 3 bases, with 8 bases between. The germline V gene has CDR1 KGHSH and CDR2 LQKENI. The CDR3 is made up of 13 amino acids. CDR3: CASSDGFNQPQHF. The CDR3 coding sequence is TGTGCCAGCTCAGATGGATTCAATCAGCCCCAGCATTTT. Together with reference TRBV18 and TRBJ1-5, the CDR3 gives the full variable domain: NAGVMQNPRHLVRRRGQEARLRCSPMKGHSHVYWYRQLPEEGLKFMVYLQKENIIDESGMPKERFSAEFPKEGPSILRIQQVVRGDSAAYFCASSDGFNQPQHFGDGTRLSIL.

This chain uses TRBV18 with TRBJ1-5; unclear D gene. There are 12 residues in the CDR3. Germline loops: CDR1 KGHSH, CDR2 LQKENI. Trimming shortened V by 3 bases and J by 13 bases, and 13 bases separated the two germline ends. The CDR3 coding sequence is TGTGCCAGCTCACCTACCCCCGAGACTCAGCATTTT. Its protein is CASSPTPETQHF.

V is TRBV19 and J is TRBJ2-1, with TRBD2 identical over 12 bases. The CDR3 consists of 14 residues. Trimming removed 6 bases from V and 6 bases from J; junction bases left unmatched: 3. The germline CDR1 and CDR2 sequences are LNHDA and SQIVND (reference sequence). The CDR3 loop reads CASRTSGGPNEQFF. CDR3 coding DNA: TGTGCCAGTAGGACTAGCGGGGGCCCCAATGAGCAGTTCTTC.

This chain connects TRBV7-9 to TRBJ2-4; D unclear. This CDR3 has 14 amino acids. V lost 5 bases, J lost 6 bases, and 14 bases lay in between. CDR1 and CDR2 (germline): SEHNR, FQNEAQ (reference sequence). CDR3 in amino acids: CASSIGNRGNIQYF. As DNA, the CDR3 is TGTGCCAGCAGCATCGGAAACCGAGGAAACATTCAGTACTTC.

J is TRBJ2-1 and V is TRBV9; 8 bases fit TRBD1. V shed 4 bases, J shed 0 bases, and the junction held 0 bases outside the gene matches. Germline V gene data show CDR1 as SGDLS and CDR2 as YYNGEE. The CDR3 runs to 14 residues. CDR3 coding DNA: TGTGCCAGCAGCCAGGGGGCCTCCTACAATGAGCAGTTCTTC. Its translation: CASSQGASYNEQFF.